This T cell receptor beta chain was recorded in a study of blood T cell repertoires in COVID-19. Overall study: T cells, B-cell-depleted T cells, or PBMCs provided the cDNA or gDNA that served as material.

Trimming stripped 2 bases from V and 5 bases from J, with 15 bases between. The CDR3 has 15 amino acids. Looked up from germline, CDR1 is LGHDT and CDR2 is YNNKEL (reference sequence). The method was immunoSEQ multiplex PCR; TCRdb's version includes in-frame clones alone and lacks a portion of them. The sample includes 150,000 to 200,000 clones, roughly 90% of them seen just once. The chain joins TRBV3-1 (or the pseudogene TRBV3-2) to TRBJ2-5; D is possibly TRBD2 (5 bases). This TCR derives from a woman younger than 30 who had recovered from COVID-19. The specimen was PBMCs or T cells enriched from blood (not recorded which). As DNA, the CDR3 is TGTGCCAGCAGCCAAACCTCAACTAGGTGGGAGACCCAGTACTTC. Encoded protein: CASSQTSTRWETQYF.